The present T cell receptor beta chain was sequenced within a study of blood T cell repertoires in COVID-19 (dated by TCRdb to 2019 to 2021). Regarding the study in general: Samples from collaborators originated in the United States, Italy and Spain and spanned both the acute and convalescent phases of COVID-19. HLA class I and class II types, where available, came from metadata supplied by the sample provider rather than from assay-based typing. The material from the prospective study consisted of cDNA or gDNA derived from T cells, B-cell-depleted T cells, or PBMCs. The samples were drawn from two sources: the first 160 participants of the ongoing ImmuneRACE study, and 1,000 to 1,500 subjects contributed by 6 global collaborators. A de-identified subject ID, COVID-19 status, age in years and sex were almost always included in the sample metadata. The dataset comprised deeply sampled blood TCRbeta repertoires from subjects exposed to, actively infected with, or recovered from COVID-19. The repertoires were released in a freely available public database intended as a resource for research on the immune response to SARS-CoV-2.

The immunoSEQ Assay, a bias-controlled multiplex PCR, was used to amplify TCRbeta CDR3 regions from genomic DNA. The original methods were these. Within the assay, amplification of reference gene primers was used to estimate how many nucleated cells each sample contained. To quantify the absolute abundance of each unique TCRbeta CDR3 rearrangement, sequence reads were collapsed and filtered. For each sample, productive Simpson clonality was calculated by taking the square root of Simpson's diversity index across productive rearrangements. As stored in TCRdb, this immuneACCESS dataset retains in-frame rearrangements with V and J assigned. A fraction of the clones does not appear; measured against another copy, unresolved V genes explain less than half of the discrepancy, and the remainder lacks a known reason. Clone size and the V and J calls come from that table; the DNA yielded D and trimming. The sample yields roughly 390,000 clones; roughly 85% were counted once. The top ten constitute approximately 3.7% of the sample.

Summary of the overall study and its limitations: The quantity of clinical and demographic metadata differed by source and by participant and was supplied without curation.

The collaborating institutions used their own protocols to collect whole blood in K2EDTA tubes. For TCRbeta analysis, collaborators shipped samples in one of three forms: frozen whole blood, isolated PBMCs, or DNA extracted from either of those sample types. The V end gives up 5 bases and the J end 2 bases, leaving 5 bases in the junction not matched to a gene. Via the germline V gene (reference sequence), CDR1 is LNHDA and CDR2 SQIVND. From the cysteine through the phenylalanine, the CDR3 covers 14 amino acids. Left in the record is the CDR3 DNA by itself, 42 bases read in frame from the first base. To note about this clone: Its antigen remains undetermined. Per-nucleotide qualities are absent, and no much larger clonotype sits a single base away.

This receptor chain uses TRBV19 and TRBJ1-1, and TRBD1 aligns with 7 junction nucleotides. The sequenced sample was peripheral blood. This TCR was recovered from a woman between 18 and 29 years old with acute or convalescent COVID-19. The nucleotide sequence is TGTGCCAGTAGTTCCCGGACAGGAAACACTGAAGCTTTCTTT. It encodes CASSSRTGNTEAFF. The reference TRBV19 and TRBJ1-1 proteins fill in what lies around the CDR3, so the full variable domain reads DGGITQSPKYLFRKEGQNVTLSCEQNLNHDAMYWYRQDPGQGLRLIYYSQIVNDFQKGDIAEGYSVSREKKESFPLTVTSAQKNPTAFYLCASSSRTGNTEAFFGQGTRLTVV.